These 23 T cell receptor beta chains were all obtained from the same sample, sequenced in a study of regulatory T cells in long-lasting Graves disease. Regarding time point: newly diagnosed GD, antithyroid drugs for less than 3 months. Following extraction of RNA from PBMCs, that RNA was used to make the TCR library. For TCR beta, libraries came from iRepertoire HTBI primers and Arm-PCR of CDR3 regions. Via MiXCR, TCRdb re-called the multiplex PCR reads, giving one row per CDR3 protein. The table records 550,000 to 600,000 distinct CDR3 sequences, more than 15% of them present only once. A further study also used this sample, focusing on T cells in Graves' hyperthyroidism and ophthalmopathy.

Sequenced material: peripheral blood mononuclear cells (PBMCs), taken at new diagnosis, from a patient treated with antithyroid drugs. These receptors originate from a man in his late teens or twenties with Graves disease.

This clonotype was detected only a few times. The CDR3 here is CASSQRLAGRYNEQFF. The DNA of the CDR3 is TGTGCCAGCAGCCAAAGACTAGCGGGAAGGTACAATGAGCAGTTCTTC. The genes are TRBV4-2 and TRBJ2-1; 11 nucleotides align to TRBD2. The CDR3 is 16 residues long. V lost 2 bases to trimming and J lost 4 bases; unmatched junction nucleotides: 4. Germline loops: CDR1 LGHNA, CDR2 YNFKEQ.

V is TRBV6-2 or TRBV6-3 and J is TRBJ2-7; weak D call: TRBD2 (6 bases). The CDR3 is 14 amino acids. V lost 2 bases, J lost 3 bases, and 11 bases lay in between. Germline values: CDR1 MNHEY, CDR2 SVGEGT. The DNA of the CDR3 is TGTGCCAGCAGTTACACGGGAGAAAGCTACGAGCAGTACTTC. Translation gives CASSYTGESYEQYF.

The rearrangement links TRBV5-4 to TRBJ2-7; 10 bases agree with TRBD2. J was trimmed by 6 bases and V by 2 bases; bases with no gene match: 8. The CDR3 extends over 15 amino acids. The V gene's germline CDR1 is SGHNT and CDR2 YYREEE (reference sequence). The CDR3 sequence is CASSLGGLAAFEQYF. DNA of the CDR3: TGTGCCAGCAGCTTAGGCGGACTAGCGGCGTTCGAGCAGTACTTC.

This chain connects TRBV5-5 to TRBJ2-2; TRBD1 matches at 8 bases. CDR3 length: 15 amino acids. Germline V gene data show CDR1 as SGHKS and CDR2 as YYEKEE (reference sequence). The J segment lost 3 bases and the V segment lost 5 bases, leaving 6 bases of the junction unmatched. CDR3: CASRMLTGDTGELFF. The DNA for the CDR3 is TGTGCCAGCAGAATGTTGACAGGGGACACCGGGGAGCTGTTTTTT.

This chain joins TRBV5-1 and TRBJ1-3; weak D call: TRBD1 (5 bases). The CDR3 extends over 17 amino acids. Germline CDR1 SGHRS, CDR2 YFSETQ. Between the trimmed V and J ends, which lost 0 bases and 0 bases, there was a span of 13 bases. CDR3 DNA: TGCGCCAGCAGCTTGGGAACAGGTGCGGACTCTGGAAACACCATATATTTT. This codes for CASSLGTGADSGNTIYF.

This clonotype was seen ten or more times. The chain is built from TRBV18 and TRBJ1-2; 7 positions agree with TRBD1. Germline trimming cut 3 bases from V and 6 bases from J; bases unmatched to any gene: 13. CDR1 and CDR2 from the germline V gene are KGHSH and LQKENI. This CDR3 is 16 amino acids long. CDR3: CASSPSGSGTENGYTF. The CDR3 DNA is TGTGCCAGCTCACCGTCTGGTTCCGGGACAGAAAATGGCTACACCTTC.

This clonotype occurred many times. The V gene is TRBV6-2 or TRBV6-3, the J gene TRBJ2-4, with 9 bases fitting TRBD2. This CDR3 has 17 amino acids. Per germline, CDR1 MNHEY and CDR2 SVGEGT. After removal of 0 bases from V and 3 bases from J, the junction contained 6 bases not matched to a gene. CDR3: CASSYSASGKDKNIQYF. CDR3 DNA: TGTGCCAGCAGTTACTCGGCTAGCGGGAAGGACAAAAACATTCAGTACTTC.

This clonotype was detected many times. The CDR3, as DNA: TGCGCCAGCCCCCGGCTAGCGGGAGAAAACTCCTACGAGCAGTACTTC. Translated, it gives CASPRLAGENSYEQYF. The chain uses TRBV5-1 and TRBJ2-7, with 10 bases matching TRBD2. Unmatched junction bases numbered 10, after V lost 7 bases and J lost 0 bases. CDR1 is SGHRS, CDR2 YFSETQ, per germline. The CDR3 totals 16 residues.

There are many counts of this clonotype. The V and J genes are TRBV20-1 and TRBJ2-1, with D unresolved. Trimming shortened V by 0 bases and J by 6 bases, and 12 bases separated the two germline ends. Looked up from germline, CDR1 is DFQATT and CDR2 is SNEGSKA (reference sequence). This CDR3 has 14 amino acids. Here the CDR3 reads CSAREDTTSNEQFF. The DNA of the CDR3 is TGCAGTGCTAGAGAAGATACCACGAGCAATGAGCAGTTCTTC.

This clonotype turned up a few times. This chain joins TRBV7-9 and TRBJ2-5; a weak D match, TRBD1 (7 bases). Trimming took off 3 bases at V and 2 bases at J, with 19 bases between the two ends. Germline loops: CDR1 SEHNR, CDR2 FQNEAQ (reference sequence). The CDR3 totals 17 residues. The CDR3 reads CASSFSPAGQIQETQYF. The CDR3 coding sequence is TGTGCCAGCAGCTTCTCCCCCGCGGGACAGATACAAGAGACCCAGTACTTC.

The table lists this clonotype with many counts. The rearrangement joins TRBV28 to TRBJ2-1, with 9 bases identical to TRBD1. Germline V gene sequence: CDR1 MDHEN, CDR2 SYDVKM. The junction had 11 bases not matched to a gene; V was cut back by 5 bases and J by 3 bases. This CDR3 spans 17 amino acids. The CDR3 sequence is CASSPQTGTGLYNEQFF. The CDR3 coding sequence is TGTGCCAGCAGTCCACAAACCGGGACAGGGCTCTACAATGAGCAGTTCTTC.

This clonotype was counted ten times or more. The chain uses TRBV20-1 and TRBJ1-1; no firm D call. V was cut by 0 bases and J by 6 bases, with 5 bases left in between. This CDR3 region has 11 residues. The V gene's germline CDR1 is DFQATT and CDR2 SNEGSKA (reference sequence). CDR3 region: CSARDYPEAFF. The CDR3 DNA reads TGCAGTGCTAGAGATTATCCTGAAGCTTTCTTT.

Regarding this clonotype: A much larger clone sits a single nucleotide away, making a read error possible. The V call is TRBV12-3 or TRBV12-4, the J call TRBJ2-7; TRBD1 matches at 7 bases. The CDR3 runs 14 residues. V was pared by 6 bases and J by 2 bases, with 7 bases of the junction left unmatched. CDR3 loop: CASRIGTDTYEQYF. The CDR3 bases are TGTGCCAGCAGGATCGGGACAGATACCTACGAGCAGTACTTC.

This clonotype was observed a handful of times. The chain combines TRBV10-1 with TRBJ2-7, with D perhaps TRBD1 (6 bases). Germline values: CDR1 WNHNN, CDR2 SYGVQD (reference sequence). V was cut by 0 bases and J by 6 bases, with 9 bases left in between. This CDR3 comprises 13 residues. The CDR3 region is CASSESVQGEQYF. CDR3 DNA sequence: TGCGCCAGCAGTGAGTCGGTACAGGGCGAGCAGTACTTC.

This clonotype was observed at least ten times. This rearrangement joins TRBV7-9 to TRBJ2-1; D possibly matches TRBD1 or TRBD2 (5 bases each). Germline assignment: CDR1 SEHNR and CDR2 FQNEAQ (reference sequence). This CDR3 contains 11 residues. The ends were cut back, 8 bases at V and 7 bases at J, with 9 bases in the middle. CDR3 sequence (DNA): TGTGCCAGCGACTGGGGGAATGAGCAGTTCTTC. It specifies CASDWGNEQFF.

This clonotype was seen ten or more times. The CDR3: CASSFRGQGASGYTF. The DNA for the CDR3 is TGTGCCAGCAGTTTCAGGGGGCAGGGGGCCTCTGGCTACACCTTC. The chain combines TRBV12-3 or TRBV12-4 with TRBJ1-2, with 8 positions matching TRBD1. With 3 bases clipped from V and 7 bases from J, the junction kept 10 bases outside the gene matches. The CDR3 is 15 residues long.

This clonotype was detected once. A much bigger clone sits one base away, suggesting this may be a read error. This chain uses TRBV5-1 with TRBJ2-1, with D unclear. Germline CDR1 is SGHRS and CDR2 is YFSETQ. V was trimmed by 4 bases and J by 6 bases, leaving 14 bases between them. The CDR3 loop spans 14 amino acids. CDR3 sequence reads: CASSRSSFSNEQFF. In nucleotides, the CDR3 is TGCGCCAGCAGCCGGTCTTCCTTTTCCAATGAGCAGTTCTTC.

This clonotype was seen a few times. The CDR3 loop reads CASSYLDADTQYF. For the CDR3, the DNA is TGTGCCAGCAGTTATTTGGATGCAGATACGCAGTATTTT. The chain combines TRBV6-5 with TRBJ2-3, with no clear D. CDR1 is MNHEY, CDR2 SVGAGI, per germline. With 3 bases removed from V and 4 bases from J, the gap between germline ends came to 8 bases. The CDR3 extends over 13 amino acids.

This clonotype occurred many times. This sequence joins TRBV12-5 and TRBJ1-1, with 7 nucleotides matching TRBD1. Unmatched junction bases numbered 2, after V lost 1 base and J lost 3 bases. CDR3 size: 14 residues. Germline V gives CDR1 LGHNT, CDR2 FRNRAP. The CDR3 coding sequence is TGTGCTAGTGGTTTGGGACAGGGCGACACTGAAGCTTTCTTT. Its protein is CASGLGQGDTEAFF.

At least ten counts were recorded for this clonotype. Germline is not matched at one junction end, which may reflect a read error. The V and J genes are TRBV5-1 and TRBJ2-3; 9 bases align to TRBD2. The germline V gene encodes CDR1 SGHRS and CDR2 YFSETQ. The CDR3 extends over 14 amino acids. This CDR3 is CATRLAASTDTQYF. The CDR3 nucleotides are TGTGCCACCCGACTAGCGGCTAGCACAGATACGCAGTATTTT.

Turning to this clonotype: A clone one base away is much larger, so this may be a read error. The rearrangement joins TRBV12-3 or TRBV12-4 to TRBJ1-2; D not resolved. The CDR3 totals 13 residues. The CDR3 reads CACSFDVNYGYTF. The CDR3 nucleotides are TGTGCCTGCAGTTTCGACGTGAACTATGGCTACACCTTC.

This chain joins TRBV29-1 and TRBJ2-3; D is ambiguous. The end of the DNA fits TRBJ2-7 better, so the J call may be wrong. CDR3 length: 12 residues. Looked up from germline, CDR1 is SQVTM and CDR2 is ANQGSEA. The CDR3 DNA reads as TGCAGCGTTGAATTAGGGAAGTACGAGCAGTACTTC. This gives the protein CSVELGKYEQYF.

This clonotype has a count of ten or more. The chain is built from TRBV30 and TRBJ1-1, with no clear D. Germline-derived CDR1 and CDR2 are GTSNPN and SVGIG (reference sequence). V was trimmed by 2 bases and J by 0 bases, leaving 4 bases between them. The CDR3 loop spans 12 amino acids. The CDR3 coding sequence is TGTGCCTGGAGTTTGATGAACACTGAAGCTTTCTTT. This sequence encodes CAWSLMNTEAFF.